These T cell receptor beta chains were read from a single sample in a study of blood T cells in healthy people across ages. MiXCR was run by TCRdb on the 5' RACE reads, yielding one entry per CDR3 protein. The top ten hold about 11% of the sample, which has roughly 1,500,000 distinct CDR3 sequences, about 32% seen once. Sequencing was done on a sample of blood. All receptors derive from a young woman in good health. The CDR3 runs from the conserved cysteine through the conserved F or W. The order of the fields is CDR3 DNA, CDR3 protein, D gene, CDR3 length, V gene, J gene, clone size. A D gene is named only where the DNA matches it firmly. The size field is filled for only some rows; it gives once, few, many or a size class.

TGTGCCAGCAGTACGAGGACAGGGCTTTACTATGGCTACACCTTC	CASSTRTGLYYGYTF	TRBD1	15	TRBV27	TRBJ1-2	few
TGTGCCAGCAGTGTCGGGACACTGGCGGGAGATACGCAGTATTTT	CASSVGTLAGDTQYF	.	15	TRBV12-3/TRBV12-4	TRBJ2-3	many
TGTGCCAGCACCCTGACAGGGACGAACACTGAAGCTTTCTTT	CASTLTGTNTEAFF	TRBD1	14	TRBV6-6	TRBJ1-1	.
TGTGCCAGCAGCTCTGGGACTGTTAAAGGCAATGAGCAGTTCTTC	CASSSGTVKGNEQFF	.	15	TRBV11-2	TRBJ2-1	.
TGCGCCAGCAGCTTGGGGGACAGGGTGAATGGAAAACTGTTTTTT	CASSLGDRVNGKLFF	TRBD1	15	TRBV5-1	TRBJ1-4	few
TGTGCCAGCAGTTTTTCCCTTAGCGGGGGCTTACAAGAGACCCAGTACTTC	CASSFSLSGGLQETQYF	TRBD2	17	TRBV6-5	TRBJ2-5	.
TGTGCCAGCAGTGACCGGTCCAAAGCGGGGGGGCTTAAGAGCTACAATGAGCAGTTCTTC	CASSDRSKAGGLKSYNEQFF	TRBD2	20	TRBV2	TRBJ2-1	.
TGTGCCAGCACCGCTGGACAGGGTATTCAGTACTTC	CASTAGQGIQYF	TRBD1	12	TRBV28	TRBJ2-4	few
TGTGCCAGCGCGGGAGGGGGGGAGACTTACAATGAGCAGTTCTTC	CASAGGGETYNEQFF	TRBD2	15	TRBV11-1	TRBJ2-1	.
TGTGCCACCAGTAGGGACAGGGGCTCCTACAATGAGCAGTTCTTC	CATSRDRGSYNEQFF	TRBD1	15	TRBV15	TRBJ2-1	many
TGTGCCAGCAGTTCCTGGACTAGGCGAGGGGGGGAGACCCAGTACTTC	CASSSWTRRGGETQYF	.	16	TRBV6-2/TRBV6-3	TRBJ2-5	.
TGTGCCAGCAGCCAAGTAGGGTACAGGGGAAGAGGGTACTACAATGAGCAGTTCTTC	CASSQVGYRGRGYYNEQFF	TRBD1	19	TRBV14	TRBJ2-1	.
TGCAGTACCTCTAGCGGGCGCACCTACGAGCAGTACTTC	CSTSSGRTYEQYF	TRBD2	13	TRBV20-1	TRBJ2-7	few
TGTGCCAGCAGTTTAAAATCCAGGCGCAATGAGCAGTTCTTC	CASSLKSRRNEQFF	.	14	TRBV27	TRBJ2-1	.
TGTGCCAGCAGTCAAGCCCAAATTTCCTACAATGAGCAGTTCTTC	CASSQAQISYNEQFF	.	15	TRBV27	TRBJ2-1	few
TGTGCCAGCAGCTTAGGGGTAGCGGGAGGGTGGTACGAGCAGTACTTC	CASSLGVAGGWYEQYF	TRBD2	16	TRBV11-2	TRBJ2-7	few
TGTGCCAGCAGCAAACTAGCGAGGAGCTCCTACGAGCAGTACTTC	CASSKLARSSYEQYF	TRBD2	15	TRBV27	TRBJ2-7	few
TGTGCCAGCAGCCTAGACCTCTCCGGGGACTACGAGCAGTACTTC	CASSLDLSGDYEQYF	.	15	TRBV14	TRBJ2-7	.
TGCGCCAGCAGCGGGGATTTGCTCGGGGGCGAGCAGTACTTC	CASSGDLLGGEQYF	.	14	TRBV5-1	TRBJ2-7	.
TGTGCCAGCAGCCAACACGCCGGGGGTAACTATGGCTACACCTTC	CASSQHAGGNYGYTF	.	15	TRBV4-2	TRBJ1-2	.
TGTGCCAGCAGACCACCCGCTAGCGGCCTCCGGTTAAATACGCAGTATTTT	CASRPPASGLRLNTQYF	TRBD2	17	TRBV27	TRBJ2-3	.
TGTGCCAGCGTTAAGGGGAGTACTGAAGCTTTCTTT	CASVKGSTEAFF	.	12	TRBV12-3/TRBV12-4	TRBJ1-1	.
TGTGCCAGCAGCCCCGTTGGCGGGAGCTACGAGCAGTACTTC	CASSPVGGSYEQYF	TRBD2	14	TRBV7-9	TRBJ2-7	many
TGTGCCAGCAGTTACTTTAGCGGAGCTGCCGATACGCAGTATTTT	CASSYFSGAADTQYF	.	15	TRBV6-5	TRBJ2-3	.
TGTGCCACCACTCGGGGGGCCACCTCTTTTCAGCCCCAGCATTTT	CATTRGATSFQPQHF	.	15	TRBV15	TRBJ1-5	.
TGTGCCAGCAGCGGAACAGAAGATACGCAGTATTTT	CASSGTEDTQYF	.	12	TRBV7-3	TRBJ2-3	many
TGTGCCAGCAGTTTGAGGGGAAATAGCAATCAGCCCCAGCATTTT	CASSLRGNSNQPQHF	.	15	TRBV12-3/TRBV12-4	TRBJ1-5	many
TGTGCCATCAGTGAGTCGAAGGGGGCATCCTACAATGAGCAGTTCTTC	CAISESKGASYNEQFF	TRBD1	16	TRBV10-3	TRBJ2-1	many
TGTGCCAGTAGTACGACAGTCGTACCCTACAATGAGCAGTTCTTC	CASSTTVVPYNEQFF	.	15	TRBV19	TRBJ2-1	.
TGTGCCAGCAGTTTCCCCAGCGGGAGATCAGTATCCTACGAGCAGTACTTC	CASSFPSGRSVSYEQYF	TRBD2	17	TRBV28	TRBJ2-7	.
TGTGCCATCAGTGGCTCTAGCGGGGGTGAAGCTTTCTTT	CAISGSSGGEAFF	.	13	TRBV10-3	TRBJ1-1	.
TGTGCCAGCAGTGGGGCTAGGGGCGCGAACCTCGAGCAGTACTTC	CASSGARGANLEQYF	.	15	TRBV6-6	TRBJ2-7	few
TGTGCCAGCAGCTGGGGACAGGGGGAGGGGGAGCAGTACTTC	CASSWGQGEGEQYF	TRBD1	14	TRBV7-8	TRBJ2-7	few
TGTGCCAGCAGCTCAATAGGGGCGGGACAGGACTTCACAGATACGCAGTATTTT	CASSSIGAGQDFTDTQYF	TRBD1	18	TRBV11-2	TRBJ2-3	.
TGTGCCACCAGCAGAGGCGGGTCGGGGGAAGAGCAGTACTTC	CATSRGGSGEEQYF	.	14	TRBV15	TRBJ2-7	.
TGCAGTGCGGGGACGGAGCGGGCTCGTATTTTAGCCAAAAACATTCAGTACTTC	CSAGTERARILAKNIQYF	.	18	TRBV20-1	TRBJ2-4	.
TGTACCAGCAGTGCTCCGGGGAGCCCCCTAAGCACAGATACGCAGTATTTT	CTSSAPGSPLSTDTQYF	.	17	TRBV6-1	TRBJ2-3	.
TGCGCCAGCAGCTTGGAGGTAGGGGGCGCGGAAGGCTACACCTTC	CASSLEVGGAEGYTF	TRBD1	15	TRBV5-1	TRBJ1-2	.
TGTGCCAGCAGTCTCGGCATAATCGGGGAGCTGTTTTTT	CASSLGIIGELFF	.	13	TRBV6-5	TRBJ2-2	.
TGTGCCAGCAGTGTAGGACGTAACTATGGCTACACCTTC	CASSVGRNYGYTF	.	13	TRBV7-9	TRBJ1-2	few
TGCAGTGCCACAGGGATCCAAGAGACCCAGTACTTC	CSATGIQETQYF	.	12	TRBV20-1	TRBJ2-5	many
TGTGCCAGCAGCGAACACAGGGGCAATCAGCCCCAGCATTTT	CASSEHRGNQPQHF	.	14	TRBV13	TRBJ1-5	.
TGTGCCAGCAGCAGCGACTTCGTGAGCGGGTGGCGCAATGAGCAGTTCTTC	CASSSDFVSGWRNEQFF	.	17	TRBV6-6	TRBJ2-1	few
TGTGCCAGCAGTTATAAGGGTAATTCCTACGAGCAGTACTTC	CASSYKGNSYEQYF	.	14	TRBV27	TRBJ2-7	.
TGTGCCAGCAGGCCGTCGGGACAGTACAATGAGCAGTTCTTC	CASRPSGQYNEQFF	TRBD1	14	TRBV14	TRBJ2-1	few
TGCGCCAGCAGTGACCACAGCACAGATACGCAGTATTTT	CASSDHSTDTQYF	.	13	TRBV10-1	TRBJ2-3	many
TGCAGTGCTAGAGATATAGCGGACCCGTCGGGGGAGCAGTACTTC	CSARDIADPSGEQYF	.	15	TRBV20-1	TRBJ2-7	.
TGTGCCAGCAGCCCCACCCCCTTAGCGGGAGCCTCGGGTACGCAGTATTTT	CASSPTPLAGASGTQYF	TRBD2	17	TRBV7-3	TRBJ2-3	few
TGTGCCAGCAGACTAGCGGGAGGGTACCACGAGCAGTACTTC	CASRLAGGYHEQYF	TRBD2	14	TRBV28	TRBJ2-7	.
TGTGCCAGCAGACCCTACAGGACAGATACGCAGTATTTT	CASRPYRTDTQYF	.	13	TRBV5-6	TRBJ2-3	few
TGTGCCAGCAGCAAAGATGCGGACAGGCCCTACGAGCAGTACTTC	CASSKDADRPYEQYF	TRBD1	15	TRBV9	TRBJ2-7	.
TGTGCCAGCAGTTTAACCATAGCGGGTACAGATACGGAGTATTTT	CASSLTIAGTDTEYF	TRBD2	15	TRBV12-3/TRBV12-4	TRBJ2-3	.
TGCAGTGCTGACGGCCGAGACACGAGCTCCTATAATTCACCCCTCCACTTT	CSADGRDTSSYNSPLHF	.	17	TRBV20-1	TRBJ1-6	.
TGCAGTGCTACCACAGGGGGCAGAGGGAGGAATGAGCAGTTCTTC	CSATTGGRGRNEQFF	TRBD1	15	TRBV20-1	TRBJ2-1	.
TGTGCCAGCAGTTTCGCGAAGGGACCCAATCAGCCCCAGCATTTT	CASSFAKGPNQPQHF	.	15	TRBV12-3/TRBV12-4	TRBJ1-5	.
TGTGCCAGCAGTCCTTCCCGGGGCGGGGGGCTCGCAGATACGCAGTATTTT	CASSPSRGGGLADTQYF	TRBD2	17	TRBV27	TRBJ2-3	once
TGCGCCAGCAGCCCGGATCCAAAATACAATGAGCAGTTCTTC	CASSPDPKYNEQFF	.	14	TRBV4-1	TRBJ2-1	.
TGTGCCAGCAGCCTAGGGGGAATCTCGGTTTACGAGCAGTACTTC	CASSLGGISVYEQYF	.	15	TRBV11-1	TRBJ2-7	few